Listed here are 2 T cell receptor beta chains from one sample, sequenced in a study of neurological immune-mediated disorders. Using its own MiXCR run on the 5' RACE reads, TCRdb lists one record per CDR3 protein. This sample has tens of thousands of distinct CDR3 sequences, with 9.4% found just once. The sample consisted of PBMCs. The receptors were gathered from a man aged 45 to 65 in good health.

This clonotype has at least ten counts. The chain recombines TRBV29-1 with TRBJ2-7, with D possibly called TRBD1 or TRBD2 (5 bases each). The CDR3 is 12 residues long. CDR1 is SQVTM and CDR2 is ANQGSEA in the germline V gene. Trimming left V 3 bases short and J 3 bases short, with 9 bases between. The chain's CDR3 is CSVEGDRYEQYF. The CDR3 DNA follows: TGCAGCGTTGAGGGGGATCGCTACGAGCAGTACTTC.

The CDR3 DNA reads as TGTGCCAGCACCCCTGGGACAGGGGGCGGGAATGAGCAGTTCTTC. This codes for CASTPGTGGGNEQFF. The genes are TRBV6-5 and TRBJ2-1, with TRBD1 matching 12 bases. This CDR3 is built from 15 residues. In germline, CDR1 is MNHEY, CDR2 SVGAGI. Losses at the gene ends were 7 bases for V and 7 bases for J; bases not matched to a gene: 8.